The 5 T cell receptor beta chains given below trace back to one sample, sequenced in a study of blood T cell repertoires in COVID-19. Only in-frame clones appear in the TCRdb table, and some are missing; sequencing was by immunoSEQ multiplex PCR. Of 150,000 to 200,000 clones in the sample, around 82% were seen once. Sequenced: peripheral blood. These receptors came from a man in his 60s with active or convalescent COVID-19.

V is TRBV11-2 and J is TRBJ2-1, with 8 positions matching TRBD1. Germline V lookup: CDR1 SGHAT, CDR2 FQNNGV. The CDR3 consists of 16 residues. With V trimmed by 2 bases and J by 0 bases, 3 bases remained unmatched. CDR3 residues: CASSLSGQASYNEQFF. CDR3 coding DNA: TGTGCCAGCAGCTTATCGGGACAGGCCTCCTACAATGAGCAGTTCTTC.

V is TRBV14 and J is TRBJ1-4; D gene ambiguous. The CDR3 consists of 16 residues. Trimming took off 0 bases at V and 2 bases at J, with 10 bases between the two ends. Germline values: CDR1 SGHDN, CDR2 FVKESK. The CDR3 DNA reads TGTGCCAGCAGCCAAGATTTCGGGAGGACTAATGAAAAACTGTTTTTT. Translation gives CASSQDFGRTNEKLFF.

This clone occurred once. This chain links TRBV19 with TRBJ2-3; D perhaps matches TRBD1 (6 bases). Deletions cut 4 bases from V and 2 bases from J, with 13 bases between. Germline CDR1 LNHDA, CDR2 SQIVND (reference sequence). There are 15 residues in the CDR3. The DNA for the CDR3 is TGTGCCAGTAGTACCAACAGGGAAAACACAGATACGCAGTATTTT. Its translation: CASSTNRENTDTQYF.

The chain recombines TRBV10-3 with TRBJ1-6; no firm D call. Trimming stripped 4 bases from V and 7 bases from J, with 8 bases between. The CDR3 length is 13 residues. The germline gives CDR1 ENHRY, CDR2 SYGVKD. The CDR3 DNA reads as TGTGCCATCAGTGTACAGACCAATTCACCCCTCCACTTT. Protein: CAISVQTNSPLHF.

The chain recombines TRBV6-5 with TRBJ2-2, with D perhaps matching TRBD1 (6 bases). Trimming stripped 7 bases from V and 8 bases from J, with 14 bases between. The CDR3 sequence is 13 residues long. Germline CDR1 MNHEY, CDR2 SVGAGI. The chain's CDR3 is CASNNRVVGELFF. CDR3 DNA sequence: TGTGCCAGCAATAACAGGGTTGTGGGGGAGCTGTTTTTT.